This TCR beta chain emerged from a study of beta chain features in type 1 diabetes (dated by TCRdb to 2017 to 2018). For the wider study: No differences in mean age, gender distribution, total cell number or subset yield were found between patients and healthy donors. A total of some 100,000,000 sorted cells were examined across all samples, and a strong correlation was observed between cell number per subset and RNA yield. In the study, recently diagnosed type 1 diabetes patients and matched healthy donors were compared on the TCRB repertoires of their sorted circulating CD4+ T cell subsets. Naive and central memory subsets were obtained from all 30 or so donors, but regulatory and stem cell-like memory subsets were isolated from only 8 patients and roughly 8 healthy donors.

Paper-wide results and their limitations: The naive, central memory and regulatory TCRB repertoires appeared to resemble one another more closely among patients than among healthy donors. Because small numbers of individuals were included in the HLA sub-analyses, any influence of HLA type on TCRB rearrangement was left unresolved. PCR may preferentially amplify shorter templates, but because patient and control samples were amplified and corrected together, any resulting skew would affect both groups equally. Because cDNA was sequenced instead of genomic DNA, highly expressing activated cells could be over-represented, though the groups showed no difference in activation or CD3 levels. In all four CD4+ subsets, TCRB CDR3 length was moderately but significantly shorter in type 1 diabetes patients. At VDJ recombination sites, type 1 diabetes patients had fewer insertions and more deleted nucleotides, which implies abnormalities in thymic rearrangement.

A single peripheral blood draw of approximately 110 mL on average was collected from each donor into heparinised tubes. Using a panel that included CD45RO, CCR7, CD25, CD127, CD95 and CD27, naive, central memory, regulatory and stem cell-like memory CD4+ T cells were sorted on a BD FACSAria II. A purity above 95% was achieved for all sorted populations. PBMCs were isolated immediately by Lymphoprep density gradient centrifugation and stained directly without culture. So that batch effects would be minimized, each experiment stained and sorted samples in pairs, pairing one healthy donor with one patient. All of the isolated RNA was reverse transcribed with the High Capacity cDNA Reverse Transcription Kit, so expressed TCRB transcripts were sequenced. Naive, central memory and regulatory T cell samples underwent deep immunoSEQ sequencing, averaging around 4 million total reads per sample. Sorted cells were lysed in RLT buffer and RNA was extracted with DNase-treated RNeasy Micro or Mini kits, depending on cell number. To prevent cross-contamination, each cell subset was processed individually, whereas patient and healthy donor samples were processed jointly. Using the immunoSEQ multiplex PCR, TCRB sequences were amplified from cDNA into 87-bp fragments spanning the CDR3 region. Sequencing of the amplicons was performed on the Illumina HiSeq platform. In the source study's methods: PCR bias was computationally corrected using synthetic template baselines, reads within Hamming distance 2 were collapsed, and singletons that could not be merged were discarded. By aligning reads against IMGT, V, D and J genes, CDR3 length, and insertions or deletions at six rearrangement sites were assigned. Clonotype counts were normalized to sorted cell number within each subset before computing true diversity and Gini coefficients with the tcR R package. Repertoire sharing was quantified using the overlap coefficient calculated on TCRB nucleotide sequences. The table comes from immuneACCESS by way of TCRdb, which keeps in-frame sequences with V and J called. Part of the clones is missing from these tables; in studies checked, under half for an unresolved V gene and the rest for unknown reasons. V, J and clone size derive from that table, while D and trimming were established from the DNA sequence. The sample has 130,000 to 150,000 clones on record, just over 9% of them singletons. In total, the top ten clones hold about 0.61% of the sample.

Between the V and J ends, shortened by 2 bases and 10 bases respectively, the junction contains 7 bases. The CDR3, from cysteine to phenylalanine, totals 12 residues. Only the CDR3 DNA stays, 36 bases, in frame from base 1. Taken from the germline V gene, the CDR1 and CDR2 loops are SGDLS and YYNGEE. This clone was counted a few times. This receptor's antigen is unknown. No much larger clonotype is one base removed from it; base qualities were not supplied. This sequence originates from a man aged 18 to 35 in good health. The specimen was central memory CD4+ T cells from blood. This chain joins TRBV9 to TRBJ1-6; TRBD1 is perhaps the D gene, given 5 matching bases. DNA sequence: TGTGCCAGCAGCGTCAGGGAATCACCCCTCCACTTT. The translation is CASSVRESPLHF.